This record concerns one T cell receptor beta chain sequence. Its antigen remains unidentified. Per-base quality was not reported, and no clone a single base away is much larger than it. This specimen comes from a study of OX40 agonist ivuxolimab in advanced cancers. At the level of the whole study: The costimulatory receptor OX40 (CD134) was targeted by ivuxolimab, a fully human IgG2 agonistic monoclonal antibody. Intravenous ivuxolimab was administered to patients every 2 weeks at six dose levels: 0.01, 0.1, 0.3, 1.5, 3 and 10 mg/kg. Among the 50 to 55 dose-escalation patients, some 20 had hepatocellular carcinoma, approximately 15 melanoma, 9 renal cell carcinoma and 9 head and neck cancer. A male proportion of almost 85% and a mean age of approximately 55 years, ranging from roughly 23 to 79, were recorded for the dose-escalation cohort. Patients were allowed to have had prior anti-PD-1, anti-PD-L1 or anti-CTLA-4 therapy, and around 40% of the dose-escalation patients had previously received checkpoint inhibitors. Partial responses were achieved by three dose-escalation patients, of whom one had hepatocellular carcinoma and two had cutaneous melanoma. The point of sequencing TCRbeta in the periphery was to test whether ivuxolimab changed TCR sequence diversity and drove clonal T-cell expansion. The paper covers the monotherapy dose-escalation part of the phase I ivuxolimab trial, which included N = 52 patients. The research as a whole found: The antigen specificity of the clonally expanded peripheral T cells was not determined. In the 0.1-3.0 mg/kg groups, partial responders had among the lowest normalized peripheral clonal expansion, particularly in CD8+ T cells. At doses of 0.1 to 3.0 mg/kg, clonal expansion of both CD4+ and CD8+ T cells in blood was seen between baseline and week 6. On average, CD8+ T cells showed more expanded clones than CD4+ T cells after ivuxolimab. Low levels of normalized T-cell clonal expansion were also seen in some nonresponding patients.

Patients with autoimmune disease history or receiving systemic immunosuppression were excluded from the trial. Peripheral blood for TCR sequencing was collected from all dose cohorts at baseline, on cycle 4 day 1, and on cycle 7 day 1. The samples were drawn from a first-in-human, open-label, multicenter phase I dose-escalation trial of ivuxolimab. Adults with locally advanced or metastatic head and neck squamous cell, hepatocellular, melanoma or renal cell carcinoma were enrolled in the trial. Before TCR sequencing, CD4+ and CD8+ T cells were separately sorted from peripheral blood. The germline V end is reduced by 5 bases and the J end by 3 bases; junction bases left unmatched: 4. Taken from the germline V gene, the CDR1 and CDR2 loops are SGHTA and FQGTGA. Reading from cysteine to phenylalanine, the CDR3 counts 14 amino acids. CDR3 DNA is the only sequence kept; it has 42 bases, read in frame from the first base.

To sequence the TCRbeta CDR3 region, genomic DNA was isolated from the sorted cells. The immunoSEQ Assay was used for sequencing of TCRbeta CDR3 regions. Held by TCRdb, this immuneACCESS table contains in-frame sequences only and omits some clones. Under half of the omission traces to an unresolved V gene where checked; the cause of the rest is unknown. The sample has approximately 90,000 clones on record, 87% of them singletons. Of the sample, approximately 1.5% is held by the ten largest clones. The material sequenced was CD4+ or CD8+ T cells sorted from blood, taken in a trial of the OX40 agonist ivuxolimab. The receptor's source is an adult with an advanced solid tumor such as melanoma, head and neck, liver or kidney cancer. The sequence links TRBV7-3 to TRBJ1-3; 7 of the junction bases match TRBD1. This receptor carries the CDR3 CASSPGTDGNTIYF. At the DNA level, the sequence is TGTGCCAGCAGCCCGGGGACAGATGGAAACACCATATATTTT.